The rows below give T cell receptor beta chains drawn from one sample of a study of blood T cell repertoires in COVID-19. Generated by immunoSEQ multiplex PCR, the TCRdb table keeps only in-frame clones and is missing some. The repertoire holds 310,000 or so clones, with around 90% as singletons. The specimen sequenced was peripheral blood. These TCRs come from a woman aged 50 to 60 who had recovered from COVID-19. CDR3s include the opening cysteine and the closing phenylalanine or tryptophan. D genes are given only for firm matches. Some rows mark clone size as missing; the rest say once, few, many or name a class of expanded clone.

clone size: once
V gene: TRBV19
D gene: NA
J gene: TRBJ1-5
CDR3 DNA: TGTGCCAGTAGTATTGCGGGGGGGAACCAGCATTTT
CDR3 protein: CASSIAGGNQHF

clone size: NA
V gene: TRBV4-1
D gene: TRBD1
J gene: TRBJ1-4
CDR3 DNA: TGCGCCAGCAGCACTGGGGGGGGGACAGGGGAAGAAAAACTGTTTTTT
CDR3 protein: CASSTGGGTGEEKLFF

clone size: NA
V gene: TRBV3-1/TRBV3-2
D gene: TRBD2
J gene: TRBJ2-3
CDR3 DNA: TGTGCCAGTAGCGGGAGTGGAACAGATACGCAGTATTTT
CDR3 protein: CASSGSGTDTQYF

clone size: once
V gene: TRBV4-3
D gene: NA
J gene: TRBJ1-3
CDR3 DNA: TGCGCCAGCAGCCAAGATGTTCGAGGACAGCATGGAAACACCATATATTTT
CDR3 protein: CASSQDVRGQHGNTIYF

clone size: NA
V gene: TRBV19
D gene: NA
J gene: TRBJ2-5
CDR3 DNA: TGTGCCAGTAGTAGCCAGGGCACAGAGACCCAGTACTTC
CDR3 protein: CASSSQGTETQYF

clone size: NA
V gene: TRBV6-5
D gene: TRBD1
J gene: TRBJ2-7
CDR3 DNA: TGTGCCAGCAGTTACTCCGGGACAGGGGGATTCTACGAGCAGTACTTC
CDR3 protein: CASSYSGTGGFYEQYF

clone size: once
V gene: TRBV29-1
D gene: TRBD1
J gene: TRBJ2-7
CDR3 DNA: TGCAGCGTTCGACGACAGGGGTACGAGCAGTACTTC
CDR3 protein: CSVRRQGYEQYF

clone size: NA
V gene: TRBV12-5
D gene: TRBD1
J gene: TRBJ1-5
CDR3 DNA: TGTGCTAGTGGTTGGGTTACAGGGGGAAGCAATCAGCCCCAGCATTTT
CDR3 protein: CASGWVTGGSNQPQHF

clone size: NA
V gene: TRBV9
D gene: TRBD2
J gene: TRBJ2-1
CDR3 DNA: TGTGCCAGCAGCGAAAATCCGACTAGCGGAGAGAGGGATGAGCAGTTCTTC
CDR3 protein: CASSENPTSGERDEQFF

clone size: NA
V gene: TRBV12-5
D gene: NA
J gene: TRBJ1-1
CDR3 DNA: TGTGCTAGTGGTCCCCAGGGACACCCAAACACTGAAGCTTTCTTT
CDR3 protein: CASGPQGHPNTEAFF

clone size: once
V gene: TRBV7-9
D gene: TRBD1
J gene: TRBJ2-7
CDR3 DNA: TGTGCCAGCAGCCTAGGAGGATCCGGGGACAGGGAGTACTTC
CDR3 protein: CASSLGGSGDREYF

clone size: NA
V gene: TRBV7-9
D gene: TRBD1
J gene: TRBJ1-2
CDR3 DNA: TGTGCCAGCACCCCGGGAGACAGGGAAGGATTTGAAGGCTACACCTTC
CDR3 protein: CASTPGDREGFEGYTF

clone size: few
V gene: TRBV10-3
D gene: TRBD2
J gene: TRBJ2-7
CDR3 DNA: TGTGCCATCAGCCCCCGCGGGGGGGCCTACGAGCAGTACTTC
CDR3 protein: CAISPRGGAYEQYF

clone size: NA
V gene: TRBV5-5
D gene: TRBD1
J gene: TRBJ1-2
CDR3 DNA: TGTGCCAGCAGCTTTTTACAGGGGGTAGATGGCTACACCTTC
CDR3 protein: CASSFLQGVDGYTF

clone size: NA
V gene: TRBV27
D gene: TRBD1
J gene: TRBJ2-5
CDR3 DNA: TGTGCCAGCAGTAACAGGGGGCTGGGAGAGACCCAGTACTTC
CDR3 protein: CASSNRGLGETQYF

clone size: few
V gene: TRBV6-6
D gene: NA
J gene: TRBJ1-1
CDR3 DNA: TGTGCCAGCAGTACACTAGGGGGTGAAGCTTTCTTT
CDR3 protein: CASSTLGGEAFF

clone size: NA
V gene: TRBV10-3
D gene: NA
J gene: TRBJ1-5
CDR3 DNA: TGTGCCATCAGTCAGACCGGAGGGTTCAATCAGCCCCAGCATTTT
CDR3 protein: CAISQTGGFNQPQHF

clone size: NA
V gene: TRBV11-3
D gene: TRBD2
J gene: TRBJ2-3
CDR3 DNA: TGTGCCAGCAGCTTCTGGACTAGCGGGAGGGAAGGCACAGATACGCAGTATTTT
CDR3 protein: CASSFWTSGREGTDTQYF

clone size: NA
V gene: TRBV30
D gene: NA
J gene: TRBJ1-3
CDR3 DNA: TGTGCCTGGAGTGTACGTCGTAGCTCTGGAAACACCATATATTTT
CDR3 protein: CAWSVRRSSGNTIYF

clone size: NA
V gene: TRBV6-6
D gene: NA
J gene: TRBJ1-2
CDR3 DNA: TGTGCCAGCAGGCCCGCGAATAACTATGGCTACACCTTC
CDR3 protein: CASRPANNYGYTF

clone size: NA
V gene: TRBV7-8
D gene: TRBD1
J gene: TRBJ1-1
CDR3 DNA: TGTGCCAGCAGCCCGAGAGGACAGGGCTATAGAATAAACACTGAAGCTTTCTTT
CDR3 protein: CASSPRGQGYRINTEAFF

clone size: NA
V gene: TRBV7-9
D gene: NA
J gene: TRBJ1-1
CDR3 DNA: TGTGCCAGCAGCGTCTGGTTAGGGGCGAACACTGAAGCTTTCTTT
CDR3 protein: CASSVWLGANTEAFF

clone size: NA
V gene: TRBV5-1
D gene: TRBD1
J gene: TRBJ1-1
CDR3 DNA: TGCGCCAGCAGCCCCCGACAGGGGGCGAACACTGAAGCTTTCTTT
CDR3 protein: CASSPRQGANTEAFF

clone size: NA
V gene: TRBV12-1
D gene: NA
J gene: TRBJ1-2
CDR3 DNA: TGTGCCAGCAGCTTCCCGAGGGAGACTTTTAACTATGGCTACACCTTC
CDR3 protein: CASSFPRETFNYGYTF

clone size: NA
V gene: TRBV7-2
D gene: TRBD1
J gene: TRBJ1-6
CDR3 DNA: TGTGCCAGCAGCTTCGGACAGGGGGTGCCTCACCTCCACTTT
CDR3 protein: CASSFGQGVPHLHF

clone size: NA
V gene: TRBV21-1
D gene: NA
J gene: TRBJ2-1
CDR3 DNA: TGTGCCAGCAGCAAAAAGTCGGGTATTAAGAACTACAATGAGCAGTTCTTC
CDR3 protein: CASSKKSGIKNYNEQFF

clone size: NA
V gene: TRBV6-5
D gene: TRBD1
J gene: TRBJ2-5
CDR3 DNA: TGTGCCAGCAGTTACGCGACAGGGGAAGAGACCCAGTACTTC
CDR3 protein: CASSYATGEETQYF

clone size: NA
V gene: TRBV20-1
D gene: NA
J gene: TRBJ1-2
CDR3 DNA: TGCAGTGCCCCTACAGTTTATGGCTACACCTTC
CDR3 protein: CSAPTVYGYTF

clone size: NA
V gene: TRBV29-1
D gene: NA
J gene: TRBJ2-1
CDR3 DNA: TGCAGCGTTGTCACGGGAGCGGCCTACAATGAGCAGTTCTTC
CDR3 protein: CSVVTGAAYNEQFF

clone size: NA
V gene: TRBV30
D gene: NA
J gene: TRBJ1-3
CDR3 DNA: TGTGCCTGGGGGGCATTCGCCTCTGGAAACACCATATATTTT
CDR3 protein: CAWGAFASGNTIYF

clone size: once
V gene: TRBV5-1
D gene: NA
J gene: TRBJ2-1
CDR3 DNA: TGCGCCAGCAGCGCAAGGTGGCAGGCAGCCGGCAATGAGCAGTTCTTC
CDR3 protein: CASSARWQAAGNEQFF

clone size: few
V gene: TRBV7-9
D gene: NA
J gene: TRBJ1-1
CDR3 DNA: TGTGCCAGCAGCTTCCCCCGGCGACTGAGGAACACTGAAGCTTTCTTT
CDR3 protein: CASSFPRRLRNTEAFF

clone size: once
V gene: TRBV5-4
D gene: NA
J gene: TRBJ2-7
CDR3 DNA: TGTGCCAGCAGCTTCAACAGCTACGAGCAGTACTTC
CDR3 protein: CASSFNSYEQYF

clone size: NA
V gene: TRBV19
D gene: TRBD1
J gene: TRBJ1-2
CDR3 DNA: TGTGCCAGTACCAACCCAGGGGGCGCAAATGGCTACACCTTC
CDR3 protein: CASTNPGGANGYTF

clone size: NA
V gene: TRBV20-1
D gene: TRBD1
J gene: TRBJ1-5
CDR3 DNA: TGCAGTGCTAGTGTACAGGGGGCTGGATGGCCCCAGCATTTT
CDR3 protein: CSASVQGAGWPQHF

clone size: NA
V gene: TRBV29-1
D gene: NA
J gene: TRBJ2-3
CDR3 DNA: TGCAGCACCCGCGCCGGGGGAGATACGCAGTATTTT
CDR3 protein: CSTRAGGDTQYF

clone size: NA
V gene: TRBV30
D gene: NA
J gene: TRBJ1-1
CDR3 DNA: TGTGCCTGGAGTCGGAACACTGAAGCTTTCTTT
CDR3 protein: CAWSRNTEAFF

clone size: NA
V gene: TRBV6-4
D gene: NA
J gene: TRBJ1-1
CDR3 DNA: TGTGCCAGCAGTGTCGGGTCGAACACTGAAGCTTTCTTT
CDR3 protein: CASSVGSNTEAFF

clone size: NA
V gene: TRBV7-2
D gene: NA
J gene: TRBJ1-2
CDR3 DNA: TGTGCCAGCAGCTTTACAGGGTCTGTCAGCTATGGCTACACCTTC
CDR3 protein: CASSFTGSVSYGYTF

clone size: once
V gene: TRBV18
D gene: NA
J gene: TRBJ2-5
CDR3 DNA: TGTGCCAGCTCACCTACTTCACTGGTTGAACAGACCCAGTACTTC
CDR3 protein: CASSPTSLVEQTQYF

clone size: NA
V gene: TRBV19
D gene: TRBD1
J gene: TRBJ1-1
CDR3 DNA: TGTGCCAGTAGTATTTTGGGACAGCTGAACACTGAAGCTTTCTTT
CDR3 protein: CASSILGQLNTEAFF

clone size: NA
V gene: TRBV29-1
D gene: NA
J gene: TRBJ2-3
CDR3 DNA: TGCAGCGTTGAAGGATGGGGCAGGGCGACAGATACGCAGTATTTT
CDR3 protein: CSVEGWGRATDTQYF

clone size: few
V gene: TRBV3-1/TRBV3-2
D gene: NA
J gene: TRBJ1-1
CDR3 DNA: TGTGCCAGCAGCCGACCCTGGGAGGGGAACACTGAAGCTTTCTTT
CDR3 protein: CASSRPWEGNTEAFF

clone size: few
V gene: TRBV6-5
D gene: NA
J gene: TRBJ1-1
CDR3 DNA: TGTGCCAGCAGTTACCGCGGGGGTTTCATGAACACTGAAGCTTTCTTT
CDR3 protein: CASSYRGGFMNTEAFF

clone size: NA
V gene: TRBV6-6
D gene: NA
J gene: TRBJ2-7
CDR3 DNA: TGTGCCAGCAGTTCCGGACTCCTCTCCTACGAGCAGTACTTC
CDR3 protein: CASSSGLLSYEQYF

clone size: NA
V gene: TRBV5-4
D gene: TRBD2
J gene: TRBJ2-7
CDR3 DNA: TGTGCCAGCAGCTTGGCATCGGGGCGGGGGGGAAAATACGAGCAGTACTTC
CDR3 protein: CASSLASGRGGKYEQYF

clone size: NA
V gene: TRBV28
D gene: NA
J gene: TRBJ2-5
CDR3 DNA: TGTGCCAGCAGTTTGATACAGGGAGTTGGGACCCAGTACTTC
CDR3 protein: CASSLIQGVGTQYF

clone size: NA
V gene: TRBV29-1
D gene: NA
J gene: TRBJ2-7
CDR3 DNA: TGCAGCGTTGAACGGCGTGAGAGGAGCTCCTACGAGCAGTACTTC
CDR3 protein: CSVERRERSSYEQYF

clone size: NA
V gene: TRBV7-3
D gene: TRBD1
J gene: TRBJ2-7
CDR3 DNA: TGTGCCAGCAGCTCTCAGACAGGGTCGAGAGAGCAGTACTTC
CDR3 protein: CASSSQTGSREQYF

clone size: NA
V gene: TRBV7-8
D gene: TRBD1
J gene: TRBJ2-7
CDR3 DNA: TGTGCCAGCGCCCAGGGGGCAGGGGTGCCCTACGAGCAGTACTTC
CDR3 protein: CASAQGAGVPYEQYF